The T cell receptor (beta chain) under discussion was sequenced for a study of shared clonotypes between healthy human individuals. Overall study results and limits: Between a handful of donors, naive CD4 clonotypes were shared at a level of about 5%.

Germline loops: CDR1 LNHDA, CDR2 SQIVND (reference sequence). J gave up 6 bases and V 5 bases, and 3 bases lay outside the gene matches. This CDR3 has 13 residues. Concerning this clone: The antigen is not known.

Sorted-subset replicate PCR reactions contained roughly 190 ng DNA, corresponding to approximately 30,000 T cell genomes. The table came from immunoSEQ multiplex PCR; TCRdb's copy has only in-frame clones and leaves some out. The sample holds 2 million to 2.5 million clones, 92% seen once. This TCR derives from a man between 18 and 29 years old in good health. Some clones in this sample may be carry-over from other donors' samples. This rearrangement joins TRBV19 to TRBJ2-2; 7 bases are shared with TRBD1. Sequencing was carried out using naive CD4+ T cells from PBMCs. Subset described: CD45RA+ positively selected. Here the CDR3 reads CASSWQGAGELFF. The CDR3 DNA follows: TGTGCCAGTAGTTGGCAGGGGGCCGGGGAGCTGTTTTTT.